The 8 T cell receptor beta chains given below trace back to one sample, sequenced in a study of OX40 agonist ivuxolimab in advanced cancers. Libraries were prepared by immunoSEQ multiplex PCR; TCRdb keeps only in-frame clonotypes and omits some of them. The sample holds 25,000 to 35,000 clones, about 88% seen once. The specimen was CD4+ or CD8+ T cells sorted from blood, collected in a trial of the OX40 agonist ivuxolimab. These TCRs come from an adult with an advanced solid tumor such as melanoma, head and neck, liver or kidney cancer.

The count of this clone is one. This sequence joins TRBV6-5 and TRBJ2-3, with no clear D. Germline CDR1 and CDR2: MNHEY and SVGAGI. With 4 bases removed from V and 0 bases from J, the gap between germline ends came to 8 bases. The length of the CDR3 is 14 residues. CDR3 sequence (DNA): TGTGCCAGCAGTTTTGGTGCTAGCACAGATACGCAGTATTTT. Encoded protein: CASSFGASTDTQYF.

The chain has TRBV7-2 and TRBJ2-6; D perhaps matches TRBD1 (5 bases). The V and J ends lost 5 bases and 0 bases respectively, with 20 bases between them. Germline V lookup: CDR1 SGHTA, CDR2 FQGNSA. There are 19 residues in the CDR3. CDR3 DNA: TGTGCCAGCAGCGATATTGGGGCATTGGATTACTCTGGGGCCAACGTCCTGACTTTC. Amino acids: CASSDIGALDYSGANVLTF.

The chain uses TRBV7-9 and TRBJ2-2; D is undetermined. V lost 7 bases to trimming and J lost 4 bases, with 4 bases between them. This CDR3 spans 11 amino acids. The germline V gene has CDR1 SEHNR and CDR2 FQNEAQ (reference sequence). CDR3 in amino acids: CASTSTGELFF. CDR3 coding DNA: TGTGCCAGCACCTCCACCGGGGAGCTGTTTTTT.

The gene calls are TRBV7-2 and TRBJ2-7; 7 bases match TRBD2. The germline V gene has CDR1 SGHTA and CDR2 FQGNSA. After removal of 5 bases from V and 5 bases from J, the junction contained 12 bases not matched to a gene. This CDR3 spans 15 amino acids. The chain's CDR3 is CASSLIAGSFHEQYF. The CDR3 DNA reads TGTGCCAGCAGCCTAATAGCGGGTTCTTTCCACGAGCAGTACTTC. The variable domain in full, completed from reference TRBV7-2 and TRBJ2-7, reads GAGVSQSPSNKVTEKGKDVELRCDPISGHTALYWYRQSLGQGLEFLIYFQGNSAPDKSGLPSDRFSAERTGGSVSTLTIQRTQQEDSAVYLCASSLIAGSFHEQYFGPGTRLTVT.

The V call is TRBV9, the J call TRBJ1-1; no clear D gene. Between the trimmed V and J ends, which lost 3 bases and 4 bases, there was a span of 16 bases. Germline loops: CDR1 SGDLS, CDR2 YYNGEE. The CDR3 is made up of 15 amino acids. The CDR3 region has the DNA TGTGCCAGCAGCGCCTTGGATGGGGTTGGCACTGAAGCTTTCTTT. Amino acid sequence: CASSALDGVGTEAFF.

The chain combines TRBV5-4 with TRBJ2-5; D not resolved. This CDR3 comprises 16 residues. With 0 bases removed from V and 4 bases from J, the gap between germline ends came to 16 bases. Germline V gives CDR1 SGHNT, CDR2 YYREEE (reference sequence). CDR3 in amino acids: CASSLGNDLRGETQYF. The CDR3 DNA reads TGTGCCAGCAGCTTGGGGAACGACCTGCGAGGAGAGACCCAGTACTTC.

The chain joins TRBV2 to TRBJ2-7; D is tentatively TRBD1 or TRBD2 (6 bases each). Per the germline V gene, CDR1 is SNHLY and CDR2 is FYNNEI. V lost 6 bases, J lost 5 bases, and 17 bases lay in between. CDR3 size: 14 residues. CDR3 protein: CASRDSGGGDEQYF. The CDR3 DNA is TGTGCCAGCAGGGATAGCGGAGGGGGAGACGAGCAGTACTTC.

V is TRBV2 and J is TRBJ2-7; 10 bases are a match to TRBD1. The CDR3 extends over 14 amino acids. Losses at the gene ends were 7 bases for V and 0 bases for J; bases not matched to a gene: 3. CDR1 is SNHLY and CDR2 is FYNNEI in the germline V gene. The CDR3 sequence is CASTGTGVSYEQYF. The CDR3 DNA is TGTGCCAGCACCGGGACAGGGGTCTCCTACGAGCAGTACTTC.